Given below is one TCR beta chain in context. Its antigen is as yet unknown. CDR1 SQVTM and CDR2 ANQGSEA come from the germline V gene. The CDR3 is made up of 12 amino acids. V was cut by 1 base and J by 8 bases, with 11 bases left in between. With constant-segment primers, 5'RACE yielded cDNA libraries of TCR alpha and TCR beta that carried sample barcodes and UMIs. One entry per CDR3 protein, called by TCRdb with MiXCR from the 5' RACE reads. The sample carries about 55,000 distinct CDR3 sequences, around a tenth recorded once. The data were obtained in a study of T-cell memory formation after mild COVID-19. Notes on the study in general: In pre-infection memory, a portion of responding clones appeared, which suggested that cross-reactive memory joined. CD8+ contracting clones occupied EMRA, while CD4+ ones occupied mainly CM and EM.

This chain joins TRBV29-1 and TRBJ1-2, with a possible D match to TRBD1 (6 bases). The receptor was isolated from a man younger than 35 who had mild COVID-19 (a few samples of this study predate the infection). Cell type and time point are not known. The sample was PBMCs or a T cell subset sorted from them (not recorded which). In DNA, the CDR3 is TGCAGCGTTGAAGTCACTACAGGGGGCTACACCTTC. Translation gives CSVEVTTGGYTF.